This T cell receptor beta chain appears in the sequencing data of a study of graft-versus-host responses after intestinal transplantation. Overall study results and limits: Recipient marrow showed GvH clones, some seen first in ileum or blood.

Germline CDR1 reads SGHRS; CDR2 reads YFSETQ. The CDR3 covers 16 residues. The trim removed 7 bases at V and 1 base at J, leaving 11 bases unmatched. Method: immunoSEQ multiplex PCR; TCRdb's copy keeps in-frame clones and lacks some. In the table there are 20,000 to 25,000 clones, just over 75% of which are singletons. As for this clone: The antigen remains undetermined.

Graft material was processed, releasing intraepithelial and lamina propria lymphocytes. The V and J genes are TRBV5-1 and TRBJ1-2; 9 bases map to TRBD1. The sequence was collected from a human patient who received an intestinal transplant, so some T cells may come from the graft donor. The material was ileum tissue, obtained 12 days after intestinal transplant. The CDR3 spells CASGGTGSGLNYGYTF. CDR3 DNA sequence: TGCGCCAGCGGTGGGACAGGGAGTGGGCTTAACTATGGCTACACCTTC.